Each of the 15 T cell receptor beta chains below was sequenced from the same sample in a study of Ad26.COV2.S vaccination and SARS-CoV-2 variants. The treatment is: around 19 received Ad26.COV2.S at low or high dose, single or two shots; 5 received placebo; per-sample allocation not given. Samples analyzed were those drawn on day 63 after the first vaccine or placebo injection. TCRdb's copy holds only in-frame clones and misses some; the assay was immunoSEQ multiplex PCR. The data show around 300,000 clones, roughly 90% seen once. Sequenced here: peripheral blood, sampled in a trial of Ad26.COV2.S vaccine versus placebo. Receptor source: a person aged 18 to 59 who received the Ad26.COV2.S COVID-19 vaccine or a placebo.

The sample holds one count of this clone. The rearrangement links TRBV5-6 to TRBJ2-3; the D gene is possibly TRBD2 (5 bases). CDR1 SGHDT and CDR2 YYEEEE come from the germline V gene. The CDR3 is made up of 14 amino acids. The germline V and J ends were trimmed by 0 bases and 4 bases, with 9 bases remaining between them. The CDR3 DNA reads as TGTGCCAGCAGCTTGGGTTTCGGGGCAGATACGCAGTATTTT. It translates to CASSLGFGADTQYF. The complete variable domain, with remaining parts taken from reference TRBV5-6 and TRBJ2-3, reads DAGVTQSPTHLIKTRGQQVTLRCSPKSGHDTVSWYQQALGQGPQFIFQYYEEEERQRGNFPDRFSGHQFPNYSSELNVNALLLGDSALYLCASSLGFGADTQYFGPGTRLTVL.

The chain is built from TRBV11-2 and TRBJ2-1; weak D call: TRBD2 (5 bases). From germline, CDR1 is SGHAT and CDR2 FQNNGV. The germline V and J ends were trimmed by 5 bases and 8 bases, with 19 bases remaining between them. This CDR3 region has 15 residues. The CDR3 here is CASSGRRWGFDEQFF. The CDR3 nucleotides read TGTGCCAGCAGCGGCAGGAGGTGGGGTTTTGATGAGCAGTTCTTC. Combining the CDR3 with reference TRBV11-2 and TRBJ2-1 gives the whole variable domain EAGVAQSPRYKIIEKRQSVAFWCNPISGHATLYWYQQILGQGPKLLIQFQNNGVVDDSQLPKDRFSAERLKGVDSTLKIQPAKLEDSAVYLCASSGRRWGFDEQFFGPGTRLTVL.

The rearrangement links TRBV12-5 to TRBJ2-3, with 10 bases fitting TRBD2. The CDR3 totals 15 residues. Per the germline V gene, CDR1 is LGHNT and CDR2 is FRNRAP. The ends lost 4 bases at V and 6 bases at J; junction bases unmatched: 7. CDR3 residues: CASGSSGGASDTQYF. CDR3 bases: TGTGCTAGTGGTTCGAGCGGGGGGGCTTCGGATACGCAGTATTTT.

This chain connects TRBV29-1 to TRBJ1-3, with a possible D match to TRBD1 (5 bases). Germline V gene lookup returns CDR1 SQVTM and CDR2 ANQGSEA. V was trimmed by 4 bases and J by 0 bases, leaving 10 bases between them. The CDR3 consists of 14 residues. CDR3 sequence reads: CSVGTTDSGNTIYF. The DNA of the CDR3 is TGCAGCGTTGGGACAACCGACTCTGGAAACACCATATATTTT.

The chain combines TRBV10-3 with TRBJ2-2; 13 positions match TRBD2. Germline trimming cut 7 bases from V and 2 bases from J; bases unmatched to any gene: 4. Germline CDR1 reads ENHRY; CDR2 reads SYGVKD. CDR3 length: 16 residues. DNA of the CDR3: TGTGCCATCAATGGACTAGCGGGAGTAAACACCGGGGAGCTGTTTTTT. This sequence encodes CAINGLAGVNTGELFF.

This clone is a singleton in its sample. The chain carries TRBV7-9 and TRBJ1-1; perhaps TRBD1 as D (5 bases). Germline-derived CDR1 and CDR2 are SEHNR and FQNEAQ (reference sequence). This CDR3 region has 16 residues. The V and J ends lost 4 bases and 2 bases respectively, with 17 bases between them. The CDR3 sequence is CASSSPTPGPNTEAFF. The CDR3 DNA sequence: TGTGCCAGCAGCTCGCCCACCCCGGGACCCAACACTGAAGCTTTCTTT.

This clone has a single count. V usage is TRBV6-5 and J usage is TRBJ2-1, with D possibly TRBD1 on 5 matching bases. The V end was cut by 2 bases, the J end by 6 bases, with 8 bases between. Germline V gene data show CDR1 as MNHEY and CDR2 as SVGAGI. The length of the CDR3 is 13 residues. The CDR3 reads CASSYARVNEQFF. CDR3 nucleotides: TGTGCCAGCAGTTACGCCAGGGTCAATGAGCAGTTCTTC.

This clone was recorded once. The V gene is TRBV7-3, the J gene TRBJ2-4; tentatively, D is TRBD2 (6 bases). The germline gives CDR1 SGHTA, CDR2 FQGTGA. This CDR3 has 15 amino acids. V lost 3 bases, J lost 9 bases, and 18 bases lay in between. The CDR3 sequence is CASSLGSSGVGIQYF. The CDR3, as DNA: TGTGCCAGCAGCTTGGGGTCTTCGGGGGTGGGCATTCAGTACTTC.

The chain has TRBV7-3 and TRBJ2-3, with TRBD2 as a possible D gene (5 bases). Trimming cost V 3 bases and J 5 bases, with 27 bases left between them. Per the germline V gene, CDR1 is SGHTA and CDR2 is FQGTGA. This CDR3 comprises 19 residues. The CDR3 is CASSFHPPNPTAAGDTQYF. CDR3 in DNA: TGTGCCAGCAGCTTTCACCCCCCAAATCCTACGGCGGCGGGAGATACGCAGTATTTT.

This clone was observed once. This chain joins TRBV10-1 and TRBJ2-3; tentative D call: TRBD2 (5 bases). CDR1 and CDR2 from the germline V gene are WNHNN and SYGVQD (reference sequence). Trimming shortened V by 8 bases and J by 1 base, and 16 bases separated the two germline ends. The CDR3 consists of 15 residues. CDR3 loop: CASGDGKRCTDTQYF. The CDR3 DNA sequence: TGCGCCAGCGGCGACGGGAAGCGCTGCACAGATACGCAGTATTTT.

This CDR3 is CASSPGPGLRSVNEQFF. CDR3 bases: TGTGCCAGCAGCCCTGGCCCGGGACTTCGAAGCGTCAATGAGCAGTTCTTC. The genes are TRBV4-2 and TRBJ2-1, with a tentative D call TRBD2 (6 bases). The CDR3 has 17 amino acids. The V and J ends lost 4 bases and 6 bases respectively, with 22 bases between them. Germline lookup yields CDR1 LGHNA and CDR2 YNFKEQ.

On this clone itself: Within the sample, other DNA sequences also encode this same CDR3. The CDR3 protein is CASSSGQGSTDTQYF. The CDR3 DNA reads TGTGCCAGCAGCTCGGGACAGGGGTCCACAGATACGCAGTATTTT. The chain is built from TRBV5-4 and TRBJ2-3; 10 nucleotides align to TRBD1. Germline V gene lookup returns CDR1 SGHNT and CDR2 YYREEE (reference sequence). The CDR3 contains 15 residues. With 3 bases clipped from V and 2 bases from J, the junction kept 3 bases outside the gene matches.

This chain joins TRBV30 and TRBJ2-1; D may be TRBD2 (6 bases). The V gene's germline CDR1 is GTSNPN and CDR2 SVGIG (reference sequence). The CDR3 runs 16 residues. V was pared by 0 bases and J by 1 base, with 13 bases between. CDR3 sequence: CAWSVWGVGSYNEQFF. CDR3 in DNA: TGTGCCTGGAGTGTTTGGGGGGTGGGGTCCTACAATGAGCAGTTCTTC.

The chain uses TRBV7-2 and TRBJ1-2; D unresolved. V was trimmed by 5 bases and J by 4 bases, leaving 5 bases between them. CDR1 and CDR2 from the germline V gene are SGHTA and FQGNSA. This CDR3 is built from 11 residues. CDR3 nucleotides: TGTGCCAGCAGCCCCTCCTATGGCTACACCTTC. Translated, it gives CASSPSYGYTF.

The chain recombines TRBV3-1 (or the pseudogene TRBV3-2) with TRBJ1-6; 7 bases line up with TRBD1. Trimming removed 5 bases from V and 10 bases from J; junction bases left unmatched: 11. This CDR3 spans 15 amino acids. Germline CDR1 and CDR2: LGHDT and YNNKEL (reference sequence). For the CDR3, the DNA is TGTGCCAGCAGCTCCCGACAGGGTTATTACTCACCCCTCCACTTT. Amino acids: CASSSRQGYYSPLHF.